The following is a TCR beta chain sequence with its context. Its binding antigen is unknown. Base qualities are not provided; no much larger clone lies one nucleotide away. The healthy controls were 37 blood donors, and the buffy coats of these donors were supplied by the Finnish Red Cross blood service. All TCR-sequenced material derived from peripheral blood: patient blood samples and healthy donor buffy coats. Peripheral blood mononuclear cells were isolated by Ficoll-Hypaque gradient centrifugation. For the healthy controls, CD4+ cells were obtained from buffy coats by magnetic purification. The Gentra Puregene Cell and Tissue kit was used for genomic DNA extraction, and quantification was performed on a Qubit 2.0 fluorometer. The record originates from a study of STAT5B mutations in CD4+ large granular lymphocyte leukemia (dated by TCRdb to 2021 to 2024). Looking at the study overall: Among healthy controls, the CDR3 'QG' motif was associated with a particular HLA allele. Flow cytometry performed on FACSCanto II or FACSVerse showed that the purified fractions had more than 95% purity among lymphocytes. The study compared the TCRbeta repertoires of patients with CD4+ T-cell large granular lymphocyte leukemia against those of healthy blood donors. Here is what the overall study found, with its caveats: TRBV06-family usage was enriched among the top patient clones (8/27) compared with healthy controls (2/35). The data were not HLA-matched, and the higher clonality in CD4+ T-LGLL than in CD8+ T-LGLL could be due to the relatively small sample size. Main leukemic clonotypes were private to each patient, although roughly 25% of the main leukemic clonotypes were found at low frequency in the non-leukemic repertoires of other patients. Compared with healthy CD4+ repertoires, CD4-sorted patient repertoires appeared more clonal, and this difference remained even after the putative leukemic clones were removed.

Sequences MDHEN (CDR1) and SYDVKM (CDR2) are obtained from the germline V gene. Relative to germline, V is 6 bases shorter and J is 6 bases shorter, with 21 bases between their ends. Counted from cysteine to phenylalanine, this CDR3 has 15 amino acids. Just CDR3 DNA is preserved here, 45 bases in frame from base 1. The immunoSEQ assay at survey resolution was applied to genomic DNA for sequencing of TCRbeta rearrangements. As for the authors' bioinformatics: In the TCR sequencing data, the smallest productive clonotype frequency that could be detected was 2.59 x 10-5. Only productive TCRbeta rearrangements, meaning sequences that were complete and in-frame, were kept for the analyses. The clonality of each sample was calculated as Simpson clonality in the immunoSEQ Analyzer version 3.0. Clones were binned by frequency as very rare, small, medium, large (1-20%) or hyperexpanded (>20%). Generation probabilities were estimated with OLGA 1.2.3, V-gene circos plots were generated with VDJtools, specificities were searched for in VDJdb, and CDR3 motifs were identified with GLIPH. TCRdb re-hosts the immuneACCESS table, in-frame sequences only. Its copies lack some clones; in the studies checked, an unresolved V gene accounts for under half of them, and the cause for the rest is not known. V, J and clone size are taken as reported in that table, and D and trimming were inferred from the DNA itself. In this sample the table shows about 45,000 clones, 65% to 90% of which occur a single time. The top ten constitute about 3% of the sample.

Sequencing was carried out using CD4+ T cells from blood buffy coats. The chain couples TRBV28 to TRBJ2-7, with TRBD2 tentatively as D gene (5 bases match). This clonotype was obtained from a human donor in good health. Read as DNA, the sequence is TGTGCCAGCAGCCGGGCCCACAGACTACGGGGCGAGCAGTACTTC. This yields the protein CASSRAHRLRGEQYF.